This T cell receptor (beta chain) emerged from a study of identical twins. The CDR3 contains 12 residues. CDR1 and CDR2 from the germline V gene are ENHRY and SYGVKD. Trimming stripped 6 bases from V and 15 bases from J, with 18 bases between. Using its own MiXCR run on the 5' RACE reads, TCRdb lists one record per CDR3 protein. The repertoire holds about 690,000 distinct CDR3 sequences, with approximately 22% as singletons. Regarding the study as a whole: Out-of-frame sharing of TCR alpha in monozygotic twins was underestimated by models. Twin pairs had excess sharing that was weaker in beta out-of-frame sequences.

This clonotype was detected only a few times. Its antigen is unknown. Separately, the same data were catalogued under a study of T cells expressing NK-cell markers. From that study: The TCR beta repertoires were obtained from sorted CD3+CD56+NKG2C+, CD3+CD56+NKG2C- and CD3+CD56-NKG2C+ T cells. Eight donors were sequenced, of whom seven were HCMV-seropositive, while the remaining one was HCMV-seronegative.

The source is a young woman in good health. The genes are TRBV10-3 and TRBJ2-1; either TRBD1 or TRBD2 may supply D (5 bases each). Source material: PBMCs. The CDR3 DNA reads TGTGCCATCAGGTCTGCGGGCGAGGGGCTGTTCTTC. This translates into CAIRSAGEGLFF.